The present T cell receptor (beta chain) was sequenced within a study of cytomegalovirus exposure and HLA in healthy donors. Whole-study context: Some 180 million T cells yielded more than 90 million unique TCR beta sequences in earlier analysis. Points from the study as a whole: It was in a later analysis that TCR association rates were seen to vary by HLA locus, highest for DRB1 and lowest for HLA-C. According to reports, the classifier identified cytomegalovirus status with high specificity and sensitivity. An analysis done earlier found most TCR beta V segments productive about 87% or about 30% of the time.

This clone was seen a handful of times. Its cognate antigen is unknown. PCR used 60 Vbeta primers and 13 Jbeta primers. Libraries were prepared by immunoSEQ multiplex PCR; TCRdb keeps only in-frame clonotypes and omits some of them. The table shows approximately 140,000 clones, with about 71% occurring only once. Trimming took 0 bases from V and 1 from J; bases not matched to a gene: 2. The CDR3 length is 15 residues. Germline CDR1 is KGHSH and CDR2 is LQKENI. The sequence came from a woman in her fifties or sixties in good health and CMV-seropositive. V gene TRBV18 combines with J gene TRBJ1-2, with 7 bases lining up with TRBD1. The specimen was PBMCs. In DNA, the CDR3 is TGTGCCAGCTCACCACCGGGACAGCTTAACTATGGCTACACCTTC. This encodes CASSPPGQLNYGYTF.